This T cell receptor (beta chain) appears in the sequencing data of a study of blood T cell repertoires in COVID-19. Across the whole study: The origin of the acute and convalescent COVID-19 samples was the United States, Italy and Spain.

Under the authors' procedure: Reference gene primer amplification gave estimated nucleated cell counts. Sequencing used immunoSEQ multiplex PCR; TCRdb keeps in-frame clones, though not all of them. Clone size and the V and J calls come from that table; the DNA yielded D and trimming. The profile shows more than 95,000 clones, 82% of them singletons. Germline V lookup: CDR1 LNHDA, CDR2 SQIVND (reference sequence). The CDR3 contains 15 residues. V lost 3 bases, J lost 6 bases, and 8 bases stayed unmatched. The sequence was collected from a man in his 60s with acute or convalescent COVID-19. The sample was peripheral blood. This chain joins TRBV19 and TRBJ2-1; TRBD1 aligns across 7 bases. The CDR3 nucleotides are TGTGCCAGTAGTATCGGGACAGATACACCCAATGAGCAGTTCTTC. This gives the protein CASSIGTDTPNEQFF.